This TCR beta chain emerged from a study of blood T cells in healthy people across ages. The second PCR ran about 6 to 11 cycles with a sample-barcoded 5' primer and J-beta primers. One entry per CDR3 protein, called by TCRdb with MiXCR from the 5' RACE reads. Of approximately 1.5 million distinct CDR3 sequences listed, about 35% are singletons. CDR1 is LNHNV, CDR2 YYDKDF, per germline (reference sequence). V was pared by 1 base and J by 6 bases, with 13 bases between. The CDR3 sequence is 15 residues long. Study-wide findings and caveats: In long-lived donors, naive CD4+ cell counts and diversity exceeded those of aged donors.

This clonotype has only a few counts. Its antigen is not identified. Input material: blood. The sequence was collected from a young woman in good health. The chain couples TRBV15 to TRBJ2-1; no definite D call. CDR3 nucleotides: TGTGCCACCAGCAGAGTAGGGTACCCCCGCAATGAGCAGTTCTTC. Amino acid sequence: CATSRVGYPRNEQFF.